Listed below are T cell receptor beta chains from one sample, sequenced in a study of T cell changes during pregnancy in multiple sclerosis. Profiling relied on immunoSEQ multiplex PCR, and the TCRdb table lists in-frame clones only, not all of them. The table lists approximately 80,000 clones, about 93% of them singletons. The source material was peripheral blood, sampled in the second trimester of pregnancy. The receptors shown here come from a female donor in good health, enrolled as a control in a pregnancy study. Both conserved end residues are part of each CDR3. The order of the fields is CDR3 length, V gene, clone size, D gene, J gene, CDR3 protein, CDR3 DNA. A D gene is named only where the DNA matches it firmly. Clone size appears in some rows only: once, few, many, or a class for an expanded clone.

13	TRBV7-9	.	.	TRBJ2-1	CASSPRGYNEQFF	TGTGCCAGCAGCCCTCGGGGTTACAATGAGCAGTTCTTC
15	TRBV6-6	once	.	TRBJ2-7	CASSYSQATSYEQYF	TGTGCCAGCAGTTACTCGCAGGCTACCTCCTACGAGCAGTACTTC
18	TRBV25-1	.	TRBD1	TRBJ2-6	CASSPSDRGPSGANVLTF	TGTGCCAGCAGTCCCTCGGACAGGGGTCCCTCTGGGGCCAACGTCCTGACTTTC
18	TRBV7-6	.	TRBD2	TRBJ2-6	CASSSGLAGFSGANVLTF	TGTGCCAGCAGCTCCGGACTAGCGGGATTCTCTGGGGCCAACGTCCTGACTTTC
16	TRBV19	.	TRBD1	TRBJ1-1	CASSSRLGQGNTEAFF	TGTGCCAGTAGTAGCCGGCTCGGACAGGGAAACACTGAAGCTTTCTTT
15	TRBV7-8	.	TRBD2	TRBJ2-3	CASSAPSGGTDTQYF	TGTGCCAGCAGCGCGCCAAGCGGGGGTACAGATACGCAGTATTTT
15	TRBV30	few	.	TRBJ1-6	CAWSSEGRNNSPLHF	TGTGCCTGGAGTTCCGAGGGGAGGAATAATTCACCCCTCCACTTT
19	TRBV4-1	.	.	TRBJ2-6	CASSQGGHTYYSGANVLTF	TGCGCCAGCAGCCAGGGAGGACACACATACTACTCTGGGGCCAACGTCCTGACTTTC
15	TRBV5-6	.	.	TRBJ1-6	CASSWTWGENSPLHF	TGTGCCAGCAGCTGGACTTGGGGTGAGAATTCACCCCTCCACTTT
15	TRBV2	.	TRBD2	TRBJ2-1	CASSVYSGGRAEQFF	TGTGCCAGCAGCGTATATAGCGGGGGGCGGGCTGAGCAGTTCTTC
15	TRBV6-4	.	.	TRBJ2-2	CASGKDSANTGELFF	TGTGCCAGCGGAAAGGACAGCGCGAACACCGGGGAGCTGTTTTTT
14	TRBV5-1	once	TRBD1	TRBJ1-1	CASSVGGAGTEAFF	TGCGCCAGCAGCGTAGGGGGCGCGGGGACTGAAGCTTTCTTT
13	TRBV7-3	.	TRBD1	TRBJ2-1	CASAAGGYNEQFF	TGTGCCAGCGCTGCAGGGGGCTACAATGAGCAGTTCTTC
17	TRBV7-8	.	.	TRBJ2-7	CASSLDPLSQGTYEQYF	TGTGCCAGCAGCTTAGACCCTCTATCACAGGGGACTTACGAGCAGTACTTC
15	TRBV5-4	.	TRBD1	TRBJ2-2	CASSLVGRGTGELFF	TGTGCCAGCAGCTTGGTCGGCAGGGGGACCGGGGAGCTGTTTTTT
16	TRBV4-3	.	.	TRBJ1-3	CASSQVPPGSGNTIYF	TGCGCCAGCAGCCAAGTACCCCCGGGCTCTGGAAACACCATATATTTT
14	TRBV25-1	.	.	TRBJ1-2	CASSASGGNYGYTF	TGTGCCAGCAGTGCATCGGGGGGCAACTATGGCTACACCTTC
16	TRBV14	.	TRBD1	TRBJ1-2	CASSQVTGRVVERYTF	TGTGCCAGCAGCCAAGTGACAGGGAGAGTGGTTGAACGCTACACCTTC